This TCR beta chain was found in a study of T cells in localized non-small cell lung cancer. Germline values: CDR1 SGHRS, CDR2 YFSETQ. V gave up 5 bases and J gave up 2 bases, with 17 bases separating them. CDR3 length: 15 amino acids. Here immunoSEQ multiplex PCR was the method, and the copy in TCRdb shows in-frame clones only, minus some. The sample carries around 40,000 clones, roughly 84% recorded once. Overall study results and limits: Sequencing, confined to only one tumor region, leaves heterogeneity possible. Across samples, adjacent lung featured a median approximately 56 of the top 100 tumor clones.

Comments on this clone: Its antigen is unidentified.

Specimen: PBMCs, collected before any cancer treatment. The clonotype was recovered from a man aged 35 to 69 with stage II lung adenocarcinoma. The chain has TRBV5-1 and TRBJ2-7; the D call may be TRBD1 or TRBD2 (6 bases each). CDR3 amino acids: CASRIGGGVTYEQYF. CDR3 sequence (DNA): TGCGCCAGCAGAATTGGGGGCGGGGTTACCTACGAGCAGTACTTC.